This T cell receptor (beta chain) was observed in a study of cytomegalovirus exposure and HLA in healthy donors. Across the study: Of the donors genotyped, approximately 430 in all, 75% to 85% fell in the Caucasian-associated ancestry cluster.

Of note for this clone: The target antigen is unknown.

Germline V CDR1 and CDR2: WNHNN, SYGVQD (reference sequence). The trim removed 8 bases at V and 7 bases at J, leaving 7 bases unmatched. CDR3 size: 13 residues. Donors in the study were healthy people who gave bone marrow. Findings and caveats of the study: Later analysis associated a missense DCLRE1C variant with TCR beta V- and J-gene trimming.

The PCR used 60 Vbeta and 13 Jbeta primers. Sequencing used immunoSEQ multiplex PCR; TCRdb keeps in-frame clones, though not all of them. The sample holds over 100,000 clones, 73% seen once. This sequence was found in a woman in her twenties or thirties in good health and CMV-seronegative. The gene calls are TRBV10-1 and TRBJ2-7, with 11 bases identical to TRBD1. Sample: PBMCs. The CDR3 DNA follows: TGCGCCAGCCGGGACAGGGGGATGAGTGAGCAGTACTTC. Translated, it gives CASRDRGMSEQYF.